This TCR beta chain appears in the sequencing data of a study of CD8+CD57+ T cells in acquired aplastic anemia (dated by TCRdb to 2016 to 2019). Some background on the complete study: Extracted DNA from sorted CD4+ and CD8+ cells averaged about 2.9 ug, ranging from roughly 0.2 to 30 ug. Mean read counts for healthy donor samples were about 10 million for CD4+ cells and under 14 million for CD8+ cells. The study at large found these results: No significant difference in CD8+ Simpson's diversity was found between patients and healthy controls (P=0.060). Some 30 CD8+ CDR3 sequences were found to be shared between patients and controls, but these sequences appeared to be highly expressed in patients and within the immunodominant clones of the patients.

The study deep-sequenced TCR repertoires of sorted CD4+ and CD8+ blood T cells from severe aplastic anemia patients and healthy subjects. Ficoll-Paque density gradient centrifugation was used to isolate peripheral blood mononuclear cells. Before DNA extraction, CD4+ and CD8+ T cells were sorted with FACS or magnetic beads. Points on this clonotype: It has no known antigen specificity. Nothing much larger sits one base from this clone, and base qualities are not available.

Here V drops 7 bases and J drops 1 base, and the junction holds 4 bases not matched to any gene. Spanning cysteine to phenylalanine, the CDR3 consists of 15 amino acids. The sequence is cut down to CDR3 DNA, 45 bases in frame from base 1. CDR1 and CDR2 were assigned from the germline V gene as MDHEN and SYDVKM. Genomic DNA served as template for TCR beta VDJ combination and CDR3 sequence profiling. An Illumina HiSeq 2000 was the platform used for TCR repertoire sequencing. The source study handled its data this way. Repertoire assessment relied on Simpson's diversity index, CDR3 size and DJ length profiles, and TRBV/TRBJ rearrangement plots. The most abundant DNA sequence in the deep sequencing data was defined as the immunodominant clone. CDR3 amino acid sequences were screened for sharing across subjects and compared with published repertoires and the VDJdb database. TCRdb applied fastp at Q25 and MiXCR to the public reads, then kept only in-frame beta chains. All rows with the same CDR3 protein become a single entry with the most common DNA and genes. The V and J calls come from TCRdb's annotation, not from the publication. This sample has approximately 200,000 distinct CDR3 sequences in its table, and roughly half of those were observed once. The biggest ten clones account for approximately 15% of the sample.

The specimen was sorted CD4+, CD8+, or CD8+CD57+ T cells (not recorded which) from PBMCs. Recombination linked TRBV28 to TRBJ1-6; 7 bases in the junction line up with TRBD1. This receptor was identified in a human donor in good health, serving as a control. The sequence in DNA is TGTGCCAGCATCAAGGGGGCGTCCTATAATTCACCCCTCCACTTT. This yields the protein CASIKGASYNSPLHF.